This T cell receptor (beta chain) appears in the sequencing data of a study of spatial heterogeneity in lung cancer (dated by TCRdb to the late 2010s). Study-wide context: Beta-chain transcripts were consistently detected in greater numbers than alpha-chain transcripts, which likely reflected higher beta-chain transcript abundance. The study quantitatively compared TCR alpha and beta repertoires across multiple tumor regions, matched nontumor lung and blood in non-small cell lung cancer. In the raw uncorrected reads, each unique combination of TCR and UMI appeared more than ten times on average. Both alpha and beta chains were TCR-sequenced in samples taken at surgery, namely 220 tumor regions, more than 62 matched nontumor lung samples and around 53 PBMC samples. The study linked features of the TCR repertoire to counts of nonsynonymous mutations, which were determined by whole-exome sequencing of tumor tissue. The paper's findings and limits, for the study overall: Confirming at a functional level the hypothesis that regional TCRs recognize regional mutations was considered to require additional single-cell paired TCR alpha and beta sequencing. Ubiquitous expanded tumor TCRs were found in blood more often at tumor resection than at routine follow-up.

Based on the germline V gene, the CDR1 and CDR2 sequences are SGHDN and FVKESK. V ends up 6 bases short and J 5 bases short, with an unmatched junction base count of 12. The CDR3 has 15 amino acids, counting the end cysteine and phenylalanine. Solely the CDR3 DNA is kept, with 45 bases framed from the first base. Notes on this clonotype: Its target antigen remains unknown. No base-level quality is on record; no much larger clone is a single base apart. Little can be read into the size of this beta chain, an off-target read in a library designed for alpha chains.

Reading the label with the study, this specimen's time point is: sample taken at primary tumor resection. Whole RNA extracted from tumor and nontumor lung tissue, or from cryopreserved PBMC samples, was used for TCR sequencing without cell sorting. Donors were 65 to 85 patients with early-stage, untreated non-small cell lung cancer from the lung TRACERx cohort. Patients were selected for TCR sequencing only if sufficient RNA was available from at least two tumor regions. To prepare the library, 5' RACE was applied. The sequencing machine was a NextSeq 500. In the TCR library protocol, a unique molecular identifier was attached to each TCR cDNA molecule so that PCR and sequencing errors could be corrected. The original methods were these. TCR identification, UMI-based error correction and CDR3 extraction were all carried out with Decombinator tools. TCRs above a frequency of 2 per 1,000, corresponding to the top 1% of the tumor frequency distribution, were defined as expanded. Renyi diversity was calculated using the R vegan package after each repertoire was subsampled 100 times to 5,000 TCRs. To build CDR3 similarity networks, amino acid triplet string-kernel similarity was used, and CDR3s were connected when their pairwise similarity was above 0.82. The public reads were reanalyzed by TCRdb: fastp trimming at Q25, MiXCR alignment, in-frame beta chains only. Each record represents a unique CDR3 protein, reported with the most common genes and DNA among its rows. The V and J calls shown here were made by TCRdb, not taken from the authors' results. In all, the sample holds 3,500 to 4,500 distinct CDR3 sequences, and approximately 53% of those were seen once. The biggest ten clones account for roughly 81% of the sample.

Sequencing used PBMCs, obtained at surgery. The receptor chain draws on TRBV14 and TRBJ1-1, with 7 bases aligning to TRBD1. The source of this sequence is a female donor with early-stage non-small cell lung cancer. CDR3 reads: CASSQLPGQKTEAFF. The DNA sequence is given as TGTGCCAGCAGTCAACTCCCGGGACAGAAGACTGAAGCTTTCTTT.